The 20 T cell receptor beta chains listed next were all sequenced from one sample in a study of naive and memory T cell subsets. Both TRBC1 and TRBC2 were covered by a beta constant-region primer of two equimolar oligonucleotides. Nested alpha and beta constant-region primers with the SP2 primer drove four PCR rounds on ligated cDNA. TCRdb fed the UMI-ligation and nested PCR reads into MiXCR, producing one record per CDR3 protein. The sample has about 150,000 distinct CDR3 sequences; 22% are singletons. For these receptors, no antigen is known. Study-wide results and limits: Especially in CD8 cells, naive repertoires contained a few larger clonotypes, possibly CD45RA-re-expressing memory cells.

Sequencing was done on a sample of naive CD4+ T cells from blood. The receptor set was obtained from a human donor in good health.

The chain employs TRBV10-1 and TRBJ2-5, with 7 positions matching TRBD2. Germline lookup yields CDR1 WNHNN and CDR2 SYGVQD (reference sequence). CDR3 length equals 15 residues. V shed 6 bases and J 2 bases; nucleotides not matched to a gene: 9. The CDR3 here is CASSATTGLQETQYF. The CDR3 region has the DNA TGCGCCAGCAGCGCGACAACGGGACTACAAGAGACCCAGTACTTC.

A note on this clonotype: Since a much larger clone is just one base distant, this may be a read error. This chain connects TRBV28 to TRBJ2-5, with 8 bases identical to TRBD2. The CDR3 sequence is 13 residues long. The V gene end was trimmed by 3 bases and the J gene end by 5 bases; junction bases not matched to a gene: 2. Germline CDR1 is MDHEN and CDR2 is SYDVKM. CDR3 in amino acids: CASSFGGVETQYF. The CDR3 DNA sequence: TGTGCCAGCAGTTTCGGGGGGGTGGAGACCCAGTACTTC.

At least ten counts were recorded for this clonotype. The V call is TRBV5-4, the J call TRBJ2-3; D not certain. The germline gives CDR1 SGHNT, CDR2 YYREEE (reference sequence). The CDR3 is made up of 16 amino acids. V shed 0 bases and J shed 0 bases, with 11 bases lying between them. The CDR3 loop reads CASSLAWNPSTDTQYF. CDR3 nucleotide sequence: TGTGCCAGCAGCTTGGCATGGAATCCTAGCACAGATACGCAGTATTTT.

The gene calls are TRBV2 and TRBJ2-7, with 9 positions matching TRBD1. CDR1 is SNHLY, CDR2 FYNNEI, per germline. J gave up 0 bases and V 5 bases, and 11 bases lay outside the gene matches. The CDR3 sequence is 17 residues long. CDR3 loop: CASSQDRGRSTSYEQYF. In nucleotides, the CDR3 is TGTGCCAGCAGTCAGGACAGGGGTCGCAGTACCTCCTACGAGCAGTACTTC.

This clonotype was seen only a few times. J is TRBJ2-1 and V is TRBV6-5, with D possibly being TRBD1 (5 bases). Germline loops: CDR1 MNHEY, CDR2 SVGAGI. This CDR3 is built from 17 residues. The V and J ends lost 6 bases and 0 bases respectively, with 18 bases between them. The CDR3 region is CASRRSPRANSYNEQFF. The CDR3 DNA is TGTGCCAGCAGACGCAGCCCCAGGGCGAACTCCTACAATGAGCAGTTCTTC.

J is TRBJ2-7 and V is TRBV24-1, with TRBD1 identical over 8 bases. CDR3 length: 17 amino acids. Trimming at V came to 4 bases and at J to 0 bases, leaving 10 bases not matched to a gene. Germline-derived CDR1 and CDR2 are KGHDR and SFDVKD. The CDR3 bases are TGTGCCACCAGTGAGGCCGGACAGGGCCTAAGCTCCTACGAGCAGTACTTC. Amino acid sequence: CATSEAGQGLSSYEQYF.

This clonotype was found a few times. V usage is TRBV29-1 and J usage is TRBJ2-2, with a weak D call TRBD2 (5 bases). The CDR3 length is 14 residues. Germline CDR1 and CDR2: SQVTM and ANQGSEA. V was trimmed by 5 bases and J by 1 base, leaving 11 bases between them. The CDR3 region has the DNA TGCAGCGTTCTACGGGGAGTGAACACCGGGGAGCTGTTTTTT. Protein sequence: CSVLRGVNTGELFF.

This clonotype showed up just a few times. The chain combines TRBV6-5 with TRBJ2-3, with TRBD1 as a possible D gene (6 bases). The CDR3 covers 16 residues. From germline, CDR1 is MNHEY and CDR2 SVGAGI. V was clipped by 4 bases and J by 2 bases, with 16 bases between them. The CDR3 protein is CASSSGQARTTDTQYF. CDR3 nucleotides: TGTGCCAGCAGTTCGGGACAAGCAAGGACCACAGATACGCAGTATTTT.

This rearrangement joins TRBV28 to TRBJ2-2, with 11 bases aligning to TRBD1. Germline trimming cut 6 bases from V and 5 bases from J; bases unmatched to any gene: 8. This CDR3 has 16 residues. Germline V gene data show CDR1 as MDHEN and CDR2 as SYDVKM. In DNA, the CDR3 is TGTGCCAGCAGGAGAGGGGACAGGGGGAGGACCGGGGAGCTGTTTTTT. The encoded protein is CASRRGDRGRTGELFF.

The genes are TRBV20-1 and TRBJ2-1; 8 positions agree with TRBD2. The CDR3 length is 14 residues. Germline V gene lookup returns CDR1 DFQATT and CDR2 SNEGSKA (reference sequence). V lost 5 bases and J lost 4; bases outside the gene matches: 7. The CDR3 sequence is CSAVSGSLYNEQFF. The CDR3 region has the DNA TGCAGTGCTGTCAGCGGGAGTCTTTACAATGAGCAGTTCTTC.

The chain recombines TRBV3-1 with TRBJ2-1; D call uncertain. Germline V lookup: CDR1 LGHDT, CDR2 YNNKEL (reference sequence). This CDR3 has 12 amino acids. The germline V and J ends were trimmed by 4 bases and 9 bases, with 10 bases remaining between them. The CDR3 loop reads CASSLDTPEQFF. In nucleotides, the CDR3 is TGTGCCAGCAGCCTCGATACTCCTGAGCAGTTCTTC.

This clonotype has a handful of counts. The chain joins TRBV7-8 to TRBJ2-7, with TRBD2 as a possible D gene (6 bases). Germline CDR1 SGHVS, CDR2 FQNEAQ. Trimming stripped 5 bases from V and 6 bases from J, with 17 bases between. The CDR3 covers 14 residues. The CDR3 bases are TGTGCCAGCAGCGCCAGACTAGATCGCGGCGAGCAGTACTTC. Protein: CASSARLDRGEQYF.

The CDR3 DNA follows: TGTGCCAGCAGTTTAAAGTCGGGAGGCTCTCAAGAGACCCAGTACTTC. This gives the protein CASSLKSGGSQETQYF. This chain connects TRBV12-3 or TRBV12-4 to TRBJ2-5; 7 bases map to TRBD2. The CDR3 length is 16 residues. V gave up 2 bases and J gave up 2 bases; unmatched junction bases: 8.

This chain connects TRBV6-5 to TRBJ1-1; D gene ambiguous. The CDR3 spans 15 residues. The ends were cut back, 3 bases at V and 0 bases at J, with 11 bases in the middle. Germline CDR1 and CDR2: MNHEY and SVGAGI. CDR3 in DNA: TGTGCCAGCAGTTATTTCGGCAACATGAACACTGAAGCTTTCTTT. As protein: CASSYFGNMNTEAFF.

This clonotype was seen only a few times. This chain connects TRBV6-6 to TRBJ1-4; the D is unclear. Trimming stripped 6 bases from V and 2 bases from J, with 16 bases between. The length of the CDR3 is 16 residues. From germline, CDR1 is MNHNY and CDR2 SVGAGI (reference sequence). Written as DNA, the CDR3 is TGTGCCAGCAGGCCACCTCTAGATCCGACTAATGAAAAACTGTTTTTT. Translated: CASRPPLDPTNEKLFF.

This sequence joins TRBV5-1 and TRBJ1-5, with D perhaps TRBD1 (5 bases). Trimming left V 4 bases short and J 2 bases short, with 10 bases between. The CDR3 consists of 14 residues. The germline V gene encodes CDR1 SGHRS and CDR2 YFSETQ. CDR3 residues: CASSQGGGNQPQHF. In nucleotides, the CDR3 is TGCGCCAGCAGCCAGGGAGGGGGCAATCAGCCCCAGCATTTT.

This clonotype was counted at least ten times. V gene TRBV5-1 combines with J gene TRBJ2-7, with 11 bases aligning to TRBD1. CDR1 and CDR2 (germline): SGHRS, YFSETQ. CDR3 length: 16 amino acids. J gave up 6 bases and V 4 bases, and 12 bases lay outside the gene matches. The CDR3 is CASSAVAGTGGGEQYF. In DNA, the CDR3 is TGCGCCAGCAGCGCGGTGGCCGGGACAGGGGGAGGCGAGCAGTACTTC.

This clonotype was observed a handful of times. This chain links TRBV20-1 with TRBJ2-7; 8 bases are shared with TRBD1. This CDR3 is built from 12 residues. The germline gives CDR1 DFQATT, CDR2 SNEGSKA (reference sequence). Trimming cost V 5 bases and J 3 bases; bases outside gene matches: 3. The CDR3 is CSAGTGNYEQYF. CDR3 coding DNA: TGCAGTGCTGGGACAGGAAACTACGAGCAGTACTTC.

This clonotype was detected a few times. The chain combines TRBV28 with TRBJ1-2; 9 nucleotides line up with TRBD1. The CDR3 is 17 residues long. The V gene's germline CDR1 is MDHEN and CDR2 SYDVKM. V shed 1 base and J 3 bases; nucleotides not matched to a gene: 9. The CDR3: CASSLFGTGKGYYGYTF. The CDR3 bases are TGTGCCAGCAGTTTATTTGGGACAGGGAAGGGATACTATGGCTACACCTTC.

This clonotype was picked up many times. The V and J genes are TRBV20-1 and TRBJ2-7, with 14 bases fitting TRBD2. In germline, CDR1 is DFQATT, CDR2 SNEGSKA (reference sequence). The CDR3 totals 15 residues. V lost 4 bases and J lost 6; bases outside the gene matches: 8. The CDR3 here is CSATAQTSGRAEQYF. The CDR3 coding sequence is TGCAGTGCTACGGCACAGACTAGCGGGAGGGCCGAGCAGTACTTC.